These 15 T cell receptor beta chains originate from one sample sequenced in a study of cytomegalovirus exposure and HLA in healthy donors. Researchers ran the PCR with 60 Vbeta and 13 Jbeta primers. Only in-frame clones appear in the TCRdb table, and some are missing; sequencing was by immunoSEQ multiplex PCR. The sample lists 140,000 or so clones, nearly 85% seen once, with 3% to 3.5% in the top ten. Source material: PBMCs. The receptors come from a male donor in good health and CMV-seronegative.

Only one count was recorded for this clone. This rearrangement joins TRBV4-2 to TRBJ1-1; 7 bases map to TRBD1. Germline loops: CDR1 LGHNA, CDR2 YNFKEQ. V dropped 6 bases and J dropped 1; count of bases not matched to a gene: 2. The CDR3 has 13 amino acids. The CDR3: CASRPGGNTEAFF. As DNA, the CDR3 is TGTGCCAGCAGGCCAGGGGGGAACACTGAAGCTTTCTTT.

The chain employs TRBV11-2 and TRBJ2-7; perhaps TRBD2 as D (5 bases). Trimming cost V 1 base and J 2 bases, with 9 bases left between them. The CDR3 is made up of 14 amino acids. CDR1 SGHAT and CDR2 FQNNGV come from the germline V gene. The CDR3 DNA sequence: TGTGCCAGCAGCTTAGCGGGGTCCGCCTACGAGCAGTACTTC. Amino acids: CASSLAGSAYEQYF.

A single count supports this clone. The chain uses TRBV7-2 and TRBJ2-3, with unresolved D. Germline V lookup: CDR1 SGHTA, CDR2 FQGNSA. The V end lost 2 bases, the J end lost 5 bases, and 5 bases lay between the germline ends. The CDR3 sequence is 12 residues long. CDR3 bases: TGTGCCAGCAGCTTACGGGTAGATACGCAGTATTTT. This encodes CASSLRVDTQYF.

The gene calls are TRBV27 and TRBJ2-5; tentatively, D is TRBD2 (5 bases). Per the germline V gene, CDR1 is MNHEY and CDR2 is SMNVEV (reference sequence). V lost 3 bases to trimming and J lost 5 bases, with 22 bases between them. This CDR3 is built from 17 residues. The CDR3 sequence: CASSLGWARGLSETQYF. The CDR3 nucleotides read TGTGCCAGCAGTTTGGGTTGGGCACGGGGTTTGTCGGAGACCCAGTACTTC.

J is TRBJ1-5 and V is TRBV19; TRBD1 agrees at 8 bases. This CDR3 has 16 residues. The trim removed 3 bases at V and 9 bases at J, leaving 13 bases unmatched. From germline, CDR1 is LNHDA and CDR2 SQIVND (reference sequence). The CDR3 sequence is CASSIEGQGAIRPQHF. For the CDR3, the DNA is TGTGCCAGTAGTATTGAGGGGCAGGGGGCAATACGGCCCCAGCATTTT.

V usage is TRBV5-1 and J usage is TRBJ2-1; a possible D gene is TRBD2 (6 bases). Trimming shortened V by 7 bases and J by 8 bases, and 22 bases separated the two germline ends. The germline V gene encodes CDR1 SGHRS and CDR2 YFSETQ. The CDR3 consists of 15 residues. The CDR3 nucleotides are TGCGCCAGCTCCCACTCTGGGATGAGGGACTATGAGCAGTTCTTC. This translates into CASSHSGMRDYEQFF.

CDR3 DNA sequence: TGTGCCAGCAGCTTAGCCCAGGGGGCGACTGAAGCTTTCTTT. Protein: CASSLAQGATEAFF. The chain is built from TRBV13 and TRBJ1-1; 8 bases are shared with TRBD1. Per the germline V gene, CDR1 is PRHDT and CDR2 is FYEKMQ (reference sequence). Trimming removed 1 base from V and 5 bases from J; junction bases left unmatched: 3. The CDR3 sequence is 14 residues long.

The rearrangement joins TRBV29-1 to TRBJ2-5, with 11 bases matching TRBD2. Unmatched junction bases numbered 4, after V lost 3 bases and J lost 1 base. The CDR3 spans 15 residues. Germline V gene lookup returns CDR1 SQVTM and CDR2 ANQGSEA. CDR3 nucleotide sequence: TGCAGCGTTGACTCGACTAGCGGGACCCAAGAGACCCAGTACTTC. This sequence encodes CSVDSTSGTQETQYF.

The chain uses TRBV7-8 and TRBJ1-1; D is unclear. The CDR3 runs 14 residues. Germline V lookup: CDR1 SGHVS, CDR2 FQNEAQ. Trimming pared 0 bases from V and 0 bases from J, leaving 5 bases between. The DNA of the CDR3 is TGTGCCAGCAGCTTAGCGGGCATGAACACTGAAGCTTTCTTT. Translated: CASSLAGMNTEAFF.

The chain couples TRBV2 to TRBJ2-3; 8 nucleotides line up with TRBD2. The ends lost 4 bases at V and 6 bases at J; junction bases unmatched: 9. Germline CDR1 SNHLY, CDR2 FYNNEI. The CDR3 length is 15 residues. The DNA for the CDR3 is TGTGCCAGCAGTGCATCGGTAGCGGGGTCGGATACGCAGTATTTT. This sequence encodes CASSASVAGSDTQYF.

V usage is TRBV4-3 and J usage is TRBJ1-5; D unresolved. V was trimmed by 0 bases and J by 1 base, leaving 10 bases between them. The CDR3 is 16 residues long. In germline, CDR1 is LGHNA, CDR2 YSLEER. The CDR3 sequence: CASSQEVGNSNQPQHF. CDR3 DNA: TGCGCCAGCAGCCAAGAGGTCGGGAACAGCAATCAGCCCCAGCATTTT.

The chain recombines TRBV5-1 with TRBJ2-3, with D uncertain. Germline V gives CDR1 SGHRS, CDR2 YFSETQ. The length of the CDR3 is 17 residues. The V and J ends lost 4 bases and 0 bases respectively, with 18 bases between them. The CDR3 is CASSLNPPFTSTDTQYF. The CDR3 nucleotides are TGCGCCAGCAGCCTTAACCCGCCCTTCACTAGCACAGATACGCAGTATTTT.

The V and J genes are TRBV11-3 and TRBJ2-1; 10 nucleotides match TRBD2. This CDR3 region has 13 residues. The ends lost 5 bases at V and 8 bases at J; junction bases unmatched: 3. Germline V gene lookup returns CDR1 SGHNT and CDR2 YENEEA. The CDR3 loop is CASSVSGRDEQFF. DNA of the CDR3: TGTGCCAGCAGCGTAAGCGGGAGGGATGAGCAGTTCTTC.

V usage is TRBV18 and J usage is TRBJ2-5; tentatively, D is TRBD1 (5 bases). V gave up 3 bases and J gave up 5 bases, with 10 bases separating them. Per the germline V gene, CDR1 is KGHSH and CDR2 is LQKENI. The CDR3 loop spans 13 amino acids. The CDR3 nucleotides are TGTGCCAGCTCACCGGGGCTAGAGGAGACCCAGTACTTC. Translating gives CASSPGLEETQYF.

This chain joins TRBV9 and TRBJ2-1; 7 bases line up with TRBD2. The V gene end was trimmed by 2 bases and the J gene end by 6 bases; junction bases not matched to a gene: 2. The CDR3 contains 13 residues. Germline loops: CDR1 SGDLS, CDR2 YYNGEE. This CDR3 is CASSVGLVNEQFF. CDR3 bases: TGTGCCAGCAGCGTCGGACTAGTCAATGAGCAGTTCTTC.